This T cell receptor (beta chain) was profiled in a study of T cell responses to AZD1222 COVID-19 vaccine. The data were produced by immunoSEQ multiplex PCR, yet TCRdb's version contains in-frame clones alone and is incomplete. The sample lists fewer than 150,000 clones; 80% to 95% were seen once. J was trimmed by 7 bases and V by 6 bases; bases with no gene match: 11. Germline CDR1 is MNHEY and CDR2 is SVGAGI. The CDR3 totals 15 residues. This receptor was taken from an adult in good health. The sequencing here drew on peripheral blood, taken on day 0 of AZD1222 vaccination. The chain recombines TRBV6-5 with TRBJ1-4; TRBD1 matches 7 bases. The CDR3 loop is CASRGDRDPFEKLFF. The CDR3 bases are TGTGCCAGCAGGGGCGACAGGGACCCGTTTGAAAAACTGTTTTTT.